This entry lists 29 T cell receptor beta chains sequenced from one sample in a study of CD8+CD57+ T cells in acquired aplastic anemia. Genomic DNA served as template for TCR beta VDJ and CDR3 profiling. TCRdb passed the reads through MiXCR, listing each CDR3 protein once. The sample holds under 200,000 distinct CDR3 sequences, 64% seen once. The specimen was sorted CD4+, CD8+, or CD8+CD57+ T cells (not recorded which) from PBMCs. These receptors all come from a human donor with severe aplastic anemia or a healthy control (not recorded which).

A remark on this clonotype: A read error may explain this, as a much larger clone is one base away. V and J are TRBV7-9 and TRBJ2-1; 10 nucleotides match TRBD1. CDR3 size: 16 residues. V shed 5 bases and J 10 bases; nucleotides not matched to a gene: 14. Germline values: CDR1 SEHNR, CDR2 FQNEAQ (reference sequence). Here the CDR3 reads CASSPLRDRGVYEQFF. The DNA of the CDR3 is TGTGCCAGCAGCCCACTCCGGGACAGGGGAGTCTACGAGCAGTTCTTC.

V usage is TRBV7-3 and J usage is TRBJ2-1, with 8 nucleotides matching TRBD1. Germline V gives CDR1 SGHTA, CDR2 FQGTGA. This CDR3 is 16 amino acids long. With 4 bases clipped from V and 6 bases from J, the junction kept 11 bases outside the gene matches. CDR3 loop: CASSSLEDRVLNEQFF. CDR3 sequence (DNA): TGTGCCAGCAGCTCGCTGGAGGACAGGGTCCTCAATGAGCAGTTCTTC. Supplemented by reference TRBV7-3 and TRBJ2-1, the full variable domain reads GAGVSQTPSNKVTEKGKYVELRCDPISGHTALYWYRQSLGQGPEFLIYFQGTGAADDSGLPNDRFFAVRPEGSVSTLKIQRTERGDSAVYLCASSSLEDRVLNEQFFGPGTRLTVL.

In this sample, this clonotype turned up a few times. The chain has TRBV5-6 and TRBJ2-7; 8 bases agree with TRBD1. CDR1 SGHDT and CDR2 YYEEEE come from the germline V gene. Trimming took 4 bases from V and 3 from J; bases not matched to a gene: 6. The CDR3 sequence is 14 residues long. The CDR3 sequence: CASSVDRERYEQYF. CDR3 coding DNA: TGTGCCAGCAGCGTGGACAGGGAGCGCTACGAGCAGTACTTC.

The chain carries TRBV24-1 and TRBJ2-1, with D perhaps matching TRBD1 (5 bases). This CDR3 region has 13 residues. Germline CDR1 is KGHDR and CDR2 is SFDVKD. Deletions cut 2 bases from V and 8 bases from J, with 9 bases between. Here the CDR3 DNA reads TGTGCCACCAGTGATTCAGGGTGGGATGAGCAGTTCTTC. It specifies CATSDSGWDEQFF.

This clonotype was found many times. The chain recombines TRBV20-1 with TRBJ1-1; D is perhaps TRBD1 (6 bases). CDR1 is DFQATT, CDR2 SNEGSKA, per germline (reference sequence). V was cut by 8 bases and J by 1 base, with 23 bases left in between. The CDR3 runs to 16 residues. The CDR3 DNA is TGCAGTCTATACCCAAGGCGGGCAGGGGCGAACACTGAAGCTTTCTTT. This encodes CSLYPRRAGANTEAFF.

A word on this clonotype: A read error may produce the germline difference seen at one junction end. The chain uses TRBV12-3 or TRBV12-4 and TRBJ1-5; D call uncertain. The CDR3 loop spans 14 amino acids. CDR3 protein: CASCLRTSGQPQHF. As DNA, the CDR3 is TGTGCCAGCTGTTTACGGACTTCGGGTCAGCCCCAGCATTTT.

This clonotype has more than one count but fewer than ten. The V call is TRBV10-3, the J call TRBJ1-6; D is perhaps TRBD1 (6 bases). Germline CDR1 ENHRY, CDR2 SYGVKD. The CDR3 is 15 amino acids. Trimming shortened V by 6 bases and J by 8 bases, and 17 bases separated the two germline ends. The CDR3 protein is CAISAFGGQDSPLHF. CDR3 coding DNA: TGTGCCATCAGCGCCTTTGGGGGGCAAGATTCACCCCTCCACTTT.

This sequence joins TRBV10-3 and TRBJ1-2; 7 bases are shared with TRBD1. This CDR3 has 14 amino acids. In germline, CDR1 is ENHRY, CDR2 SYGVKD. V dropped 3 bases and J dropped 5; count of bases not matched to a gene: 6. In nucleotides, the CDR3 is TGTGCCATCAGTGAAACAGGGGAGGGGTATGGCTACACCTTC. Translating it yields CAISETGEGYGYTF.

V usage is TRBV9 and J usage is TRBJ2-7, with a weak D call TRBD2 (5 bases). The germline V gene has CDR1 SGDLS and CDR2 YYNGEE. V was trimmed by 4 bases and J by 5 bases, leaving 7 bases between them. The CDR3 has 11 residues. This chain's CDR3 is CASSQADEQYF. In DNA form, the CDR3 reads TGTGCCAGCAGCCAAGCGGACGAGCAGTACTTC.

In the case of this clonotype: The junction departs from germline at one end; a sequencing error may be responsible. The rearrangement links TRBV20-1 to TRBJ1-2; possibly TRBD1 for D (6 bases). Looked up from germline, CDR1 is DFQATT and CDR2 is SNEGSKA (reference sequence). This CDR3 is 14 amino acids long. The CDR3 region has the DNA TGCAGTGCTAGACCGATGACGGGGGGCTATGGCTACACTTTC. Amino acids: CSARPMTGGYGYTF.

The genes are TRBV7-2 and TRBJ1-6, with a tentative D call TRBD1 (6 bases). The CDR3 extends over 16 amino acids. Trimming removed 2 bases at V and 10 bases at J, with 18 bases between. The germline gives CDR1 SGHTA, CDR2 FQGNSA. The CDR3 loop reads CASSLLRVGGGSPLHF. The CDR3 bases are TGTGCCAGCAGCTTACTTAGAGTAGGGGGAGGGTCACCCCTCCACTTT. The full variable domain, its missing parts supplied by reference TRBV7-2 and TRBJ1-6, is GAGVSQSPSNKVTEKGKDVELRCDPISGHTALYWYRQSLGQGLEFLIYFQGNSAPDKSGLPSDRFSAERTGGSVSTLTIQRTQQEDSAVYLCASSLLRVGGGSPLHFGNGTRLTVT.

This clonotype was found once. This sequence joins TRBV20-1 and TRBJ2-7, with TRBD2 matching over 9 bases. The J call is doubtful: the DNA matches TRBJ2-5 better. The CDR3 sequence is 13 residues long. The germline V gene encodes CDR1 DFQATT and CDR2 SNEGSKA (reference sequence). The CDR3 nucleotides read TGCAGTGCTTTAGCGGGAGAGTTGGAGACCCAGTACTTC. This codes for CSALAGELETQYF.

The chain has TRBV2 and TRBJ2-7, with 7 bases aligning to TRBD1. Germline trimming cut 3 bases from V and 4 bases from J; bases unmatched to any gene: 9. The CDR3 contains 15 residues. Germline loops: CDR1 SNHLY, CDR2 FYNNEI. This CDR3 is CASSDDREVLYEQYF. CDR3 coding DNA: TGTGCCAGCAGTGACGACAGGGAAGTTTTGTACGAGCAGTACTTC.

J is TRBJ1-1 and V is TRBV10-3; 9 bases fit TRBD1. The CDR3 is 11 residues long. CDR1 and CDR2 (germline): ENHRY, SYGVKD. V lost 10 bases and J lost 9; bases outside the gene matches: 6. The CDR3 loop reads CASEQGAKAFF. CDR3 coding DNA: TGTGCCAGTGAACAGGGGGCAAAAGCTTTCTTT.

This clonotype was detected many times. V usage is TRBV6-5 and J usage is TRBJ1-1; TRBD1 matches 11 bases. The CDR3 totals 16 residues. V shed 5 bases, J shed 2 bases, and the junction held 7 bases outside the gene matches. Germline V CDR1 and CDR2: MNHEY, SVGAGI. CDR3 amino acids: CASSTRDRGTNTEAFF. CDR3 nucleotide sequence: TGTGCCAGCAGTACCCGGGACAGGGGGACAAACACTGAAGCTTTCTTT.

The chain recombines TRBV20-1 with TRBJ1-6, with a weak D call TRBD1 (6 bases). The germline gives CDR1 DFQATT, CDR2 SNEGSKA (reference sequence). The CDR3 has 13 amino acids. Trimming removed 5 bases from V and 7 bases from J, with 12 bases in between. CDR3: CSAVQGTNSPLHF. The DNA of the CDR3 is TGCAGTGCTGTACAGGGTACGAATTCACCCCTCCACTTT.

The CDR3 here is CSAGTGLDQPQHF. As DNA, the CDR3 is TGCAGCGCTGGGACAGGGCTCGATCAGCCCCAGCATTTT. The V and J genes are TRBV29-1 and TRBJ1-5, with 9 positions matching TRBD1. Germline CDR1 SQVTM, CDR2 ANQGSEA. Trimming at V came to 7 bases and at J to 5 bases, leaving 6 bases not matched to a gene. This CDR3 is 13 amino acids long.

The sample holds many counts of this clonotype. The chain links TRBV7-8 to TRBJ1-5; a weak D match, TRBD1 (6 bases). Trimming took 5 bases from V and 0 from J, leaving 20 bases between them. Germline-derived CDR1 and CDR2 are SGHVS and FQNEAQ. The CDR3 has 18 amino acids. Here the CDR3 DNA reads TGTGCCAGCAGCCTACGGGAGCGTCAGGGGAATAGCAATCAGCCCCAGCATTTT. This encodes CASSLRERQGNSNQPQHF.

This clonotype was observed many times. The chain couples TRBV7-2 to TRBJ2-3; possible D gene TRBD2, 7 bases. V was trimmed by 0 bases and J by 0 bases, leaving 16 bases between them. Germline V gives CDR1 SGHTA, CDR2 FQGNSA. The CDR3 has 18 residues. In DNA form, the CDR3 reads TGTGCCAGCAGCTTAGCGCGGTCGGGGGGCCTTAGCACAGATACGCAGTATTTT. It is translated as CASSLARSGGLSTDTQYF.

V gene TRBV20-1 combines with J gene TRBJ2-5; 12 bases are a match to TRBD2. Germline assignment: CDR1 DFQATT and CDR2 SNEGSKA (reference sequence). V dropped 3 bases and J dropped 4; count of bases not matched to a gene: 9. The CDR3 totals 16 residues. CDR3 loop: CSASLASGREGETQYF. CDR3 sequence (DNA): TGCAGTGCTAGTTTGGCTAGCGGGAGGGAGGGAGAGACCCAGTACTTC.

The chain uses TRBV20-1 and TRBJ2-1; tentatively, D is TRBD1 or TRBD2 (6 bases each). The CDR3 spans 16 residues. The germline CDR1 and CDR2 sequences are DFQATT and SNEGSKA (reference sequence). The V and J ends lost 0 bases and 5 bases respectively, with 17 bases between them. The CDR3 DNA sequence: TGCAGTGCTAGAGATCAGGGGACTCACCTAAACAATGAGCAGTTCTTC. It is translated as CSARDQGTHLNNEQFF.

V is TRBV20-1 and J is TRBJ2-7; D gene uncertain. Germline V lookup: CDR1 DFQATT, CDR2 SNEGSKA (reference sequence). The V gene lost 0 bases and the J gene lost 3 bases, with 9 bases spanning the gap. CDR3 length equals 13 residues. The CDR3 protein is CSARDWKGYEQYF. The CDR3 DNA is TGCAGTGCTAGAGATTGGAAGGGCTACGAGCAGTACTTC.

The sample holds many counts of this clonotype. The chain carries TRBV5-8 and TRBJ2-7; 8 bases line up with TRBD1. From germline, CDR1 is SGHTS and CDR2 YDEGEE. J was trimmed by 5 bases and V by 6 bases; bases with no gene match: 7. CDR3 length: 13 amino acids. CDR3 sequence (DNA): TGTGCCAGCATCCGGACAGGGCACCACGAGCAGTACTTC. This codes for CASIRTGHHEQYF. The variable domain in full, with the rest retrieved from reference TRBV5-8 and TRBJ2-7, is EAGVTQSPTHLIKTRGQQATLRCSPISGHTSVYWYQQALGLGLQFLLWYDEGEERNRGNFPPRFSGRQFPNYSSELNVNALELEDSALYLCASIRTGHHEQYFGPGTRLTVT.

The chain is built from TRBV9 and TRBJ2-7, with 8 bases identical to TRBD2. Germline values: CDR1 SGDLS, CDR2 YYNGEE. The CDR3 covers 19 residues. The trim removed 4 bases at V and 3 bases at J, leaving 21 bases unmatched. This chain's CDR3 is CASSLVSRPGGRFVYEQYF. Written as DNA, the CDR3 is TGTGCCAGCAGCTTAGTCTCTCGACCGGGGGGGCGTTTCGTCTACGAGCAGTACTTC.

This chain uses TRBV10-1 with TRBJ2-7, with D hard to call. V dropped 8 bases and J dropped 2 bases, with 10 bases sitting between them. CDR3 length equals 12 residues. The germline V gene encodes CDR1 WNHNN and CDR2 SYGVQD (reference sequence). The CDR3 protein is CASGRNTYEQYF. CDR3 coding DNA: TGCGCCAGCGGACGCAATACCTACGAGCAGTACTTC.

CDR3 loop: CSVEGQENTEAFF. Written as DNA, the CDR3 is TGCAGCGTTGAGGGACAGGAGAACACTGAAGCTTTCTTT. V is TRBV29-1 and J is TRBJ1-1; 8 positions match TRBD1. The V and J ends lost 3 bases and 1 base, in that order; junction bases with no gene match: 1. In germline, CDR1 is SQVTM, CDR2 ANQGSEA. The CDR3 has 13 residues.

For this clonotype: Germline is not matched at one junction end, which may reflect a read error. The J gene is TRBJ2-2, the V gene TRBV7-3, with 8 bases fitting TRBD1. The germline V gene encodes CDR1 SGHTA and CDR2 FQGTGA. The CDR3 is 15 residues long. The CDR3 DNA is TGTGCCAGCAGCCCCAGGGGGCACGGCACCGGGGAGCTGTTTTTC. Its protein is CASSPRGHGTGELFF.

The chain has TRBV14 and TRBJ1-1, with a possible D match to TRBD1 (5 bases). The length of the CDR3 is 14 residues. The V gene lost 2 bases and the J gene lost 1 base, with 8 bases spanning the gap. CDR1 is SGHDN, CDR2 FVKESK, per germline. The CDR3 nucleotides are TGTGCCAGCAGCCAAAAACAGGCGAACACTGAAGCTTTCTTT. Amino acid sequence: CASSQKQANTEAFF.

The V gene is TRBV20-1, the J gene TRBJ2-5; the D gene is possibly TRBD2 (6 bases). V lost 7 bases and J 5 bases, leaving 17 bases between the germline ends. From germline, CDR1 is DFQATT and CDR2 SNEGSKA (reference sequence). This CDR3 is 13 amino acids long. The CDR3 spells CSVPGLTWETQYF. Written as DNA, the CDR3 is TGCAGTGTACCGGGACTCACTTGGGAGACCCAGTACTTC.